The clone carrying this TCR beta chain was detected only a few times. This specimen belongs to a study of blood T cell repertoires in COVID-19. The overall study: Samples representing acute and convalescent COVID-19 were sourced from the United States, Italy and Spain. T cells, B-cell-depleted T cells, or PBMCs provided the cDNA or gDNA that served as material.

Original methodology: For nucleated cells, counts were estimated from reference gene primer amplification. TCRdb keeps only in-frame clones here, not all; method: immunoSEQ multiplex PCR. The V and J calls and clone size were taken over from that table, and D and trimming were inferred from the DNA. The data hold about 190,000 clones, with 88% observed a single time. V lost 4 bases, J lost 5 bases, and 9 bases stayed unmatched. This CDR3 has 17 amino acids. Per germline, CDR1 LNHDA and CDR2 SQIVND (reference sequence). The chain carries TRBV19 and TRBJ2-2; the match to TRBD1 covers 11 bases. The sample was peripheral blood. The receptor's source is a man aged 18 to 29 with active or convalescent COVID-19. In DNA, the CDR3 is TGTGCCAGTAGTACCCTGGACAGGGGGCGCGGTACCGGGGAGCTGTTTTTT. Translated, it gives CASSTLDRGRGTGELFF. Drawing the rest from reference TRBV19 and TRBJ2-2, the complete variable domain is DGGITQSPKYLFRKEGQNVTLSCEQNLNHDAMYWYRQDPGQGLRLIYYSQIVNDFQKGDIAEGYSVSREKKESFPLTVTSAQKNPTAFYLCASSTLDRGRGTGELFFGEGSRLTVL.